This T cell receptor beta chain is from a study of Graves' ophthalmopathy and Graves' hyperthyroidism (dated by TCRdb to 2017 to 2018). Regarding the research as a whole: Peripheral blood samples were taken at the time of initial diagnosis, before any treatment was given. The independent validation cohort included roughly 19 hyperthyroidism patients plus 17 patients who later progressed from hyperthyroidism to ophthalmopathy. Following sample collection, hyperthyroidism patients were given methimazole at a starting dose of 30 mg daily, and ophthalmopathy patients were given high-dose intravenous methylprednisolone. To explore V-J signatures that distinguish ophthalmopathy from hyperthyroidism, a discovery set of 95 to 100 patients was enrolled, made up of more than 40 with ophthalmopathy and around 60 with stable hyperthyroidism. TCR beta repertoire signatures were used to distinguish Graves' ophthalmopathy from Graves' hyperthyroidism and to predict progression to ophthalmopathy. In a handful of hyperthyroidism patients, the T-cell repertoire of thyroid tissue was compared with the T-cell repertoire of blood. In total, 120 to 150 blood samples were TCR-sequenced: some 40 ophthalmopathy, some 75 hyperthyroidism and roughly 17 hyperthyroidism-to-ophthalmopathy patients. The roughly 94 discovery patients were randomly split 7:3 into training and test sets.

This clonotype was found a few times. The antigen this receptor binds is unknown. The junction departs from germline at one end; a sequencing error may be responsible. The paper's findings and limits, for the study overall: In cross-validation, the 13-signature model distinguished ophthalmopathy from stable hyperthyroidism with approximately 88% sensitivity and almost 83% specificity, and in the test set the corresponding values were approximately 80% and 75%. In validation, the model predicted ophthalmopathy progression with 55% to 71% sensitivity and roughly 72% specificity; roughly eleven predicted patients were CT-confirmed with GO in a median of 6.5 months. No statistical method was used to set the sample size in advance, and the investigators knew which group each participant was assigned to. Most expanded thyroid clonotypes with a frequency above 0.001 also appeared in blood, which suggests that blood repertoires may reflect the immune response in the thyroid.

A patient counted as having stable hyperthyroidism if there was no progression to ophthalmopathy within 18 months of follow-up. Hyperthyroidism patients were newly diagnosed, were aged 18 to 65 years, and had a disease duration under 2 months. Patients with other autoimmune diseases, uncontrolled infections, pregnancy or lactation were excluded. Clinical symptoms, serum thyroxine, TRAb, thyroid ultrasound and orbital computed tomography were used for diagnosis. PBMCs were isolated from more than 9 ml of fresh peripheral blood by Ficoll-Paque density gradient centrifugation. Trizol reagent was used to extract the total RNA, and its quality was then checked on an Agilent 2100 Bioanalyzer. TCR beta CDR3 regions were amplified from RNA transcripts for repertoire sequencing. The first round was an RT-PCR using HTBI primers with the Qiagen OneStep RT-PCR kit, and this first round was followed by a second-round multiplex PCR, then size selection and purification. Libraries were sequenced paired-end with 100 bp reads on an Illumina HiSeq2000. The study's own analysis went as follows. SOAPnuke was used to process the reads, removing any read that contained adapters or uncalled bases, had a mean Phred below 15, or lacked an exact match to the constant primer or identifier. High-quality paired reads were merged with COPE v1.2.5. Each unique nucleotide sequence was defined as a clonotype, and clonotypes were aligned to IMGT TRB V, D and J references with MiTCR v1.1. The analysis was limited to V-J combinations with a frequency above 0.0001, which together covered roughly 99% of repertoires. A TCR clonal expansion and chaos score per V-J combination was defined as the ratio of F50 clonal expansion to chaos observed in the TCRdist matrix. Welch's t-statistics and random forest were used to reduce the features to roughly 14 V-J combinations, which were then used as input to a naive Bayes classifier. The similarity between thyroid and blood repertoires was quantified using the Morisita-Horn index. TCRdb's own reprocessing of the public reads used fastp at Q25 and MiXCR and kept productive beta chains. Rows are unified per CDR3 protein, each entry keeping the most common DNA and genes. Here the V and J calls rest on TCRdb's processing, not on the authors' analysis. Across this sample there are 500,000 to 700,000 distinct CDR3 sequences, with about 20% seen only once. The ten top clones hold about 6.6% of the sample.

The CDR3 numbers 15 residues from cysteine through phenylalanine. CDR3 DNA only is kept here, 45 bases in frame from base 1. The germline V gene (reference sequence) specifies MNHEY as CDR1 and SMNVEV as CDR2. The chain is encoded by TRBV27 joined to TRBJ1-1; the central 11 bases match TRBD1. Specimen: peripheral blood. This TCR was recovered from a woman between 18 and 29 years old with stable Graves' hyperthyroidism. Some clones in this sample may be carry-over from other donors' samples. Donor details come from another sample of the same person, matched by shared clones. For the CDR3, the sequence is CASSLDRGPNTESFF. The nucleotides are TGTGCCAGCAGTTTGGACAGGGGGCCGAACACTGAATCTTTCTTT.